This T cell receptor (beta chain) was sequenced during a study of cytomegalovirus exposure and HLA in healthy donors (dated by TCRdb to the late 2010s). Regarding the study in general: In an earlier analysis of some 610 of the donors, around 290 Gb of sequence data and approximately 120 million unique TCR beta sequences from roughly 180 million T cells were reported. Typing coverage differed by locus: A, B, C, DRB1 and DQB1 were typed in about 629-640 donors, DQA1 in 522, DPA1 in some 600, and DPB1 in 450 to 480. Because of strong linkage in the cohort, four to six DR-DQ haplotypes were treated as single units for association and clustering. In the later analysis, no new phenotypic data were used to find candidate immune exposures; instead, reliance was placed on TCR beta sequences and their occurrence across donors. The genetic ancestry cluster associated with self-reported Caucasian donors included 81% of the 300 to 450 genotyped donors. An early release covering some 640 HLA-typed donors comprised about 290 gigabases of sequencing data and about 90 million unique TCR sequences. A later genetic analysis took genome-wide SNP genotypes for about 65% of the 666 donors and used that subset as a discovery cohort. HLA typing included class I and class II loci at four-digit resolution. A later analysis re-examined previously published TCR beta repertoires from hundreds of donors and added high-resolution HLA genotyping to investigate patterns of TCR occurrence. Across some 400 genotyped donors of the cohort, an average of about 200,000 unique TCR beta nucleotide sequences per donor were sequenced, and roughly a sixth of those sequences were non-productive. To decide whether each TCR beta V gene segment behaved as functional or pseudogenic, an earlier analysis of some 600 of the donors relied on high-throughput TCR beta sequencing. Donor age, sex, ethnicity and CMV serostatus were collected together with the repertoire data. High-throughput TCR immunosequencing, statistical association of individual TCRs with disease status, and machine learning were combined to predict cytomegalovirus infection status. All discovery cohort repertoires had been generated using a single sequencing platform. The study was designed to test whether signatures of past pathogen exposure could be identified by cataloging public T cell receptors. Using immunosequencing, the study profiled T cell repertoires from about 610 subjects and related those repertoires to cytomegalovirus serostatus. A separate validation cohort of over 95 different subjects was used in addition to the 666-subject first cohort.

What the research found in general, with its limitations: Specific HLA alleles were associated with 15,000 to 20,000 TCR beta sequences at a false discovery rate of 0.05 in a later analysis. The authors suggested that the approach could potentially be extended to other disease states and immunological phenotypes. In a later analysis, TCR association rates were found to vary across HLA loci, with the most associated TCRs seen for DRB1 alleles and the fewest for HLA-C alleles. For the cohort, immune exposure information was limited to CMV serostatus. According to a later analysis, most CMV-associated TCR beta chains appeared to be HLA-restricted, and the HLA associations seemed to be driven largely by CMV exposure. Compared with equally common non-associated chains, HLA-associated TCR beta chains in a later analysis were more clonally expanded and had lower generation probabilities. According to a later analysis, parvovirus B19, influenza, CMV and Epstein-Barr virus appeared linked to several top co-occurrence clusters. V-gene and J-gene trimming of TCR beta chains was associated with a missense DCLRE1C variant in a later genetic analysis, and the association was replicated in an independent cohort. A cluster of highly shared sequence variants was judged likely to be a technical artifact of the sequencing pipeline. Correlated functional status among segregating V segments might reflect linkage disequilibrium, but an unknown experimental factor could not be ruled out. A total of 164 TCR beta chains were listed by the study as associated with cytomegalovirus. About 15 rarely observed V segments, including chromosome 9 orphons, were excluded from the earlier analysis of 550 to 700 of the donors because counts were too low. When HLA alleles, especially DR and DQ, strongly co-occurred, TCR associations were difficult to assign to individual alleles. Most TCR sequences were seen in very few donors, while some public TCRs were found in many individuals. According to a later genetic analysis, donors in an Asian-associated ancestry cluster had fewer N-insertions in productive TCRs than the approximately 670-donor mean. In vitro tests confirmed that three of the cytomegalovirus-associated TCR beta chains recognize cytomegalovirus antigens. This cohort had only TCR beta chains sequenced, and the lack of alpha or paired-chain data limited which features could be detected. Presence/absence analyses assumed roughly uniform sequencing depth across donors, an assumption that may not hold. Some IMGT-functional V segments, including TRBV6-2 and TRBV6-3, could not be distinguished by the 87-base-pair reads and were therefore excluded. Because HLA typing was unavailable for some donors at each locus, only the typed subset was used in association tests. In an earlier analysis of about 600 of the donors, most TCR beta V segments appeared in productive rearrangements about 87% or about 30% of the time, broadly matching IMGT annotations. The classifier was reported to diagnose cytomegalovirus status with high specificity and sensitivity in both the original cohort and the validation cohort. A further reported finding was that TCR beta sequences accurately predicted the HLA-A and HLA-B alleles for most subjects in the first cohort.

CDR1 and CDR2, per the germline V gene (reference sequence), are LNHNV and YYDKDF. From the cysteine up to the phenylalanine, the CDR3 has a length of 12 residues. The retained sequence is limited to the CDR3, 36 bases, with the frame set at the first base. In total, more than 500 healthy bone marrow donors made up the cohort. All cohort members were sampled while nominally healthy, although unrecorded immune exposures were likely present. The donor tested CMV seronegative and was one of the 352 seronegative cohort members. Every donor gave a peripheral blood sample, and the peripheral blood mononuclear cells from that sample were used for TCR beta sequencing. The Qiagen DNeasy Blood Extraction Kit was used to extract genomic DNA from the blood cell samples. The library was built by means of the immunoSEQ multiplex PCR assay. A mixture of 60 forward primers for TCR Vbeta segments and 13 reverse primers for TCR Jbeta segments was used in the multiplex PCR. The CDR3 region of rearranged TCR beta genes was amplified from genomic DNA by a multiplex PCR assay. On the Illumina HiSeq System, the amplified TCR beta libraries were sequenced as 87-base-pair reads. Per the authors' processing: In a later analysis, tens of millions of unique TCR beta chains were counted across the 650 to 750 repertoires, and approximately 11 million of these chains were shared by at least two donors. To remove PCR and sequencing errors, raw reads were error-corrected and collapsed into unique sequences using a nearest-neighbor algorithm that merged closely related sequences. To assign V, D and J gene segments, CDR3 sequences were aligned to IMGT reference sequences. For a sequence to be retained, a match of at least six nucleotides to both a V gene segment and a J gene segment was required. A rearrangement was called productive if the CDR3 had no stop codons and remained in frame with V and J, and every other rearrangement was called non-productive. Following IMGT convention, CDR3 was defined as the stretch from the second conserved V-encoded cysteine up to the conserved J-encoded phenylalanine. In an earlier analysis of more than 550 of the donors, sequences lacking an unambiguous match to a single V gene segment were excluded. In an earlier analysis of about 590 of the donors, a V segment was called functional when productive rearrangements were above 56.7%, and segregating when the standard deviation between donors exceeded 5%. A statistical classification framework was built for diagnosing cytomegalovirus status from the catalog of TCR beta chain sequences. A later analysis assigned V and J genes by comparing TCR nucleotide sequences with IMGT/GENE-DB human TR gene sequences. The TCRdist pipeline was used in a later analysis to assign CDR3 sequences and most-parsimonious VDJ recombination scenarios. In a later analysis, each TCR beta chain was defined by its CDR3 amino acid sequence together with its V-gene family, and reads lacking a unique V-gene family were excluded. As a way to deal with suspected cross-contamination and a sequencing artifact, a later analysis dropped 592 nucleotide sequences that were highly shared and had low generation probability. In a later analysis, a clonal expansion index for each public chain was calculated from normalized within-repertoire ranks of inferred template counts. Generation probabilities in a later analysis came from a VDJ recombination model fitted to out-of-frame rearrangements, and those results were checked against IGoR. In a later analysis, TCR-TCR, TCR-HLA and TCR-CMV co-occurrence was scored with hypergeometric tests, and a repertoire-size bias correction was applied to TCR pairs. A later analysis estimated false discovery rates by permuting HLA or CMV assignments 20 times. A later analysis grouped co-occurring TCRs with DBSCAN, adding TCRdist sequence similarity when clustering within HLA-allele-positive subsets. Co-occurrence clustering excluded repertoires with fewer than 30,000 or more than 120,000 public chains, plus five with anomalous nucleotide sharing. The source is immuneACCESS, and TCRdb retained only in-frame sequences with V and J called. Part of the clones is not carried over; for the studies checked, unresolved V genes explain less than half of this, and the remainder is unexplained. For V, J and clone size, that table is used; D and trimming come from the DNA. This sample is represented by about 150,000 clones; about 85% of them were singletons. Roughly 2.3% of the sample rests with the top ten.

Details on this clone: Its antigen is currently not known. Nothing much larger sits one base from this clone, and base qualities are not available.

The clonotype was recovered from a woman between 18 and 29 years old in good health and CMV-seronegative. What was sequenced was PBMCs. The rearrangement joined TRBV15 to TRBJ2-5; the D gene remains uncertain. The J call may be wrong; the DNA end is better matched by TRBJ2-7. CDR3 reads: CATSLRGYEQYF. DNA sequence: TGTGCCACCAGCCTCAGAGGCTACGAGCAGTACTTC.